This TCR beta chain was recorded in a study of T cell changes during pregnancy in multiple sclerosis (dated by TCRdb to between 2018 and 2020). Context from the whole study: The study looked at changes in the T cell repertoire across pregnancy in women with multiple sclerosis.

As to this clone: The clone's antigen remains unknown. The sample holds no much larger clone one base away, and base qualities are not on file.

Libraries were made using the immunoSEQ multiplex PCR assay. Not all clones reach the TCRdb copy of this immuneACCESS table, which keeps in-frame sequences only. Checked studies attribute under half of the gap to unresolved V genes and leave the rest unexplained. The sample table shows tens of thousands of clones, and 85% to 95% are seen once. Of the sample, about 0.33% is held by the ten largest clones. From the cysteine up to the phenylalanine, the CDR3 has a length of 17 residues. The CDR3 DNA has 51 bases and is translated from base 1. CDR1 and CDR2 are drawn from the germline V gene: KGHSH, LQKENI. V is pruned by 6 bases and J by 12 bases, leaving 20 bases of the junction without a gene match.

The chain joins TRBV18 to TRBJ2-1, and TRBD1 aligns with 10 junction nucleotides. The specimen was CD4+ T cells from peripheral blood mononuclear cells, collected before pregnancy. The clonotype originates from a female donor with multiple sclerosis, enrolled in a pregnancy study. In nucleotide form, the sequence is TGTGCCAGCTCCCGGATGGGGACAGGGGCCCATTCGGGGGGGCAGTTCTTC. The translation is CASSRMGTGAHSGGQFF.